A selection of T cell receptor beta chains follows, all from one sample in a study of blood T cell repertoires in COVID-19. Method: immunoSEQ multiplex PCR; TCRdb's copy keeps in-frame clones and lacks some. Found here are about 150,000 clones, 80% to 90% of them singletons; the top ten hold 2% to 3%. The sequencing input was peripheral blood. Receptors originate from a woman aged 70 to 79 with acute or convalescent COVID-19. Both conserved end residues are part of each CDR3. A D gene is named only where the DNA matches it firmly. Not all rows give a size; the values are once, few, many and, for expanded clones, a class.

TGTGCCAGCGCGGGACAGGGGATGAGCAATCAGCCCCAGCATTTT CASAGQGMSNQPQHF TRBD1 TRBV2 15 . TRBJ1-5
TGCGCCAGCAGCTGGAGTTCTAGCGGGGTGGAAGAGCAGTTCTTC CASSWSSSGVEEQFF TRBD2 TRBV5-1 15 . TRBJ2-1
TGCGCCAGCAGCTTGGGGTATAAGCGGGTTAGCACAGATACGCAGTATTTT CASSLGYKRVSTDTQYF . TRBV5-1 17 . TRBJ2-3
TGCGCCAGCAGCCGGGCAGGCAGGGGGGCAAATACGCAGTATTTT CASSRAGRGANTQYF . TRBV4-1 15 . TRBJ2-3
TGTGCCAGCTCACCACCGTCAGGGGCTAAGAACACTGAAGCTTTCTTT CASSPPSGAKNTEAFF . TRBV18 16 . TRBJ1-1
TGTGCCTGGAGTAGGCAGGGGGCTTCACCCCTCCACTTT CAWSRQGASPLHF TRBD1 TRBV30 13 . TRBJ1-6
TGTGCCAGCAGTTGGCCATCTCTCCTGCAAGAGACCCAGTACTTC CASSWPSLLQETQYF . TRBV6-2/TRBV6-3 15 . TRBJ2-5
TGTGCCAGCACCCAGGGCCGCTCCTACAATGAGCAGTTCTTC CASTQGRSYNEQFF . TRBV3-1/TRBV3-2 14 . TRBJ2-1
TGTGCCAGCAGAGCGGAGACCCGGCCGGCGGAGCAGTTCTTC CASRAETRPAEQFF . TRBV7-2 14 . TRBJ2-1
TGTGCCAGCAGTGAAAGGGTCACGGGATATGGCTACACCTTC CASSERVTGYGYTF . TRBV2 14 . TRBJ1-2
TGTGCCAGCAGGCCTGACAGGGGATTTGGAGCCCAGCATTTT CASRPDRGFGAQHF TRBD1 TRBV6-5 14 . TRBJ1-5
TGCAGCGCCCAACCTGGGACTAGATCAGCAGATACGCAGTATTTT CSAQPGTRSADTQYF TRBD2 TRBV29-1 15 . TRBJ2-3
TGCGCCAGCAGTCAATCCAGGATTTTCTCTGGAAACACCATATATTTT CASSQSRIFSGNTIYF . TRBV23-1 16 . TRBJ1-3
TGTGCCAGCAGCTTGGGGGAGGAAAATCGTGGACAGGTTAGCAATCAGCCCCAGCATTTT CASSLGEENRGQVSNQPQHF TRBD1 TRBV5-5 20 once TRBJ1-5
TGCGCCAGCAGCCTAAGTAGGACAGGGGGCACAGATACGCAGTATTTT CASSLSRTGGTDTQYF TRBD1 TRBV5-1 16 . TRBJ2-3
TGCAGCGTGGAATCCGGGACAGGGGGCTATGGCTACACCTTC CSVESGTGGYGYTF TRBD1 TRBV29-1 14 . TRBJ1-2
TGTGCCAGCTCACCACTGAGGATCTATAGCAATCAGCCCCAGCATTTT CASSPLRIYSNQPQHF . TRBV18 16 . TRBJ1-5
TGTGCCAGCAGAGACCCTTTGGAGCAGCCCCAGCATTTT CASRDPLEQPQHF . TRBV6-6 13 . TRBJ1-5
TGTGCCAGCAGCGCACCAAAAGAGTCCCAGGGCGGTATTCGGACTGAAGCTTTCTTT CASSAPKESQGGIRTEAFF . TRBV9 19 . TRBJ1-1
TGTGCCAGCAACGAGGCGAGAGGGGGGGCGGGAGATACGCAGTATTTT CASNEARGGAGDTQYF . TRBV28 16 once TRBJ2-3
TGTGCCAGCAGCCAGGACAGGGGCACGGTTGCAACTAATGAAAAACTGTTTTTT CASSQDRGTVATNEKLFF TRBD1 TRBV4-2 18 . TRBJ1-4
TGTGCCAGCAGTGTCCCGGGACTAGCGGGGGGGTTGTATCGAGGGACCCAGTACTTC CASSVPGLAGGLYRGTQYF TRBD2 TRBV2 19 . TRBJ2-5
TGTGCCAGCTCACCTCGACAGGACCAGCCCCAGCATTTT CASSPRQDQPQHF . TRBV18 13 . TRBJ1-5
TGCGCCAGCAGCCAAGAAGTTGCGACTAGTTTGACGCAGTATTTT CASSQEVATSLTQYF . TRBV4-3 15 . TRBJ2-3
TGTGCCAGCAGTGAACGATTGGGACAGGGGATCTATGGCTACACCTTC CASSERLGQGIYGYTF TRBD1 TRBV6-1 16 . TRBJ1-2
TGTGCCAGCAGCTTCACAGCCATGAACACTGAAGCTTTCTTT CASSFTAMNTEAFF . TRBV5-6 14 . TRBJ1-1
TGTGCCAGCAGACAATCTGGGGGGTCCGAAGCTTTCTTT CASRQSGGSEAFF . TRBV6-5 13 . TRBJ1-1
TGTGCCAGCAGCCAAGAACGTGGGCTAGCGGGGAGCACAGATACGCAGTATTTT CASSQERGLAGSTDTQYF TRBD2 TRBV3-1/TRBV3-2 18 . TRBJ2-3
TGTGCCAGCAGCCCCCGTAGCGGGGGGGCCAATGAGCAGTTCTTC CASSPRSGGANEQFF TRBD2 TRBV9 15 . TRBJ2-1
TGTGCCAGCAGCGCAACGGGTGGAGATATTAGTATCCACAATGAGCAGTTCTTC CASSATGGDISIHNEQFF . TRBV11-3 18 once TRBJ2-1
TGTGCCAGCAGTACTACAGGGGCAGGCAATCAGCCCCAGCATTTT CASSTTGAGNQPQHF TRBD1 TRBV6-2/TRBV6-3 15 . TRBJ1-5
TGTGCCAGCTCACAGAAAGCGGGGGACTACAATGAGCAGTTCTTC CASSQKAGDYNEQFF TRBD2 TRBV18 15 . TRBJ2-1
TGTGCCAGCAGTCGGTCGCGGGGGAGAAACACTGAAGCTTTCTTT CASSRSRGRNTEAFF . TRBV11-2 15 . TRBJ1-1